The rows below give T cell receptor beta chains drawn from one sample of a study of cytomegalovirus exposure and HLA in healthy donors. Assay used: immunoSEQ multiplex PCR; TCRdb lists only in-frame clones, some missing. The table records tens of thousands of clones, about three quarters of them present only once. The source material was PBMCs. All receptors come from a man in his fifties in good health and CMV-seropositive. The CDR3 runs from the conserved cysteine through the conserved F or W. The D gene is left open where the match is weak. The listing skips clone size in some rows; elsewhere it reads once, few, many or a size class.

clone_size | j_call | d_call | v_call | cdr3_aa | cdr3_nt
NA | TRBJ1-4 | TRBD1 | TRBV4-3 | CASSQGPGQLPELFF | TGCGCCAGCAGCCAAGGACCGGGACAGCTCCCAGAACTGTTTTTT
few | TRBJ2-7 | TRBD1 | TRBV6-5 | CASKPSGTGVYEQYF | TGTGCCAGCAAACCTTCCGGGACAGGGGTTTACGAGCAGTACTTC
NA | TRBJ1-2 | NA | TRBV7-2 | CASSPTDYYGYTF | TGTGCCAGCAGCCCGACAGACTACTATGGCTACACCTTC
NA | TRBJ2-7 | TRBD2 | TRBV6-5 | CASSYRLAGDEQYF | TGTGCCAGCAGTTACCGTCTAGCGGGCGACGAGCAGTACTTC
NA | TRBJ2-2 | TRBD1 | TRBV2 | CASKTQGPNTGELFF | TGTGCCAGCAAGACACAGGGGCCGAACACCGGGGAGCTGTTTTTT
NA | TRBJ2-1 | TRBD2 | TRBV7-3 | CASSHGLANEQFF | TGTGCCAGCAGCCACGGACTAGCAAATGAGCAGTTCTTC
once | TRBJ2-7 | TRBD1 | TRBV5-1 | CASRPRQGNYEQYF | TGCGCCAGCAGACCTCGACAGGGGAACTACGAGCAGTACTTC
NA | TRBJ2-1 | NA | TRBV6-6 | CASSYQDHRRLNEQFF | TGTGCCAGCAGTTACCAGGACCACCGGAGGTTGAATGAGCAGTTCTTC
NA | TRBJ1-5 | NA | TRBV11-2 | CASSLDRVPNQPQHF | TGTGCCAGCAGCTTAGACAGGGTCCCCAATCAGCCCCAGCATTTT
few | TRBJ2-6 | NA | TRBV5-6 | CASNPTEGSSGANVLTF | TGTGCCAGCAACCCTACGGAGGGAAGCTCTGGGGCCAACGTCCTGACTTTC
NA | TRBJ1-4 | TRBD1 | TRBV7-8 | CASSYTAGGATNEKLFF | TGTGCCAGCAGCTACACCGCAGGGGGCGCAACTAATGAAAAACTGTTTTTT
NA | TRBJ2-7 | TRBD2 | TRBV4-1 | CASSQPGGAPYEQYF | TGCGCCAGCAGCCAACCCGGGGGGGCCCCGTACGAGCAGTACTTC
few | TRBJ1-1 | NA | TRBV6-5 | CASSYSFRPDEAFF | TGTGCCAGCAGCTACTCGTTCAGGCCTGATGAAGCTTTCTTT
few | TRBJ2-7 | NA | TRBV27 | CASSPVETGSYEQYF | TGTGCCAGCAGCCCCGTTGAGACGGGTAGCTACGAGCAGTACTTC
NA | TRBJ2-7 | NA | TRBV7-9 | CASSGGGEQYF | TGTGCCAGCTCAGGAGGAGGAGAGCAGTACTTC
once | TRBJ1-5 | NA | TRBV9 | CASSPGGSNQPQHF | TGTGCCAGCAGTCCCGGCGGTAGCAATCAGCCCCAGCATTTT
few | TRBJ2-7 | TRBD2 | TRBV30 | CAWSVGRAYKQYF | TGTGCCTGGAGTGTGGGGAGGGCCTACAAGCAGTACTTC
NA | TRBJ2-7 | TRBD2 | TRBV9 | CASSVGTGGAYHEQYF | TGTGCCAGCAGCGTAGGGACCGGGGGGGCGTATCACGAGCAGTACTTC
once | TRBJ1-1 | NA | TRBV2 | CASSVFGVITEAFF | TGTGCCAGCAGCGTATTCGGGGTAATCACTGAAGCTTTCTTT
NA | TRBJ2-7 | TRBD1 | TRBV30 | CAWSYPGQGIYEQYF | TGTGCCTGGAGTTATCCGGGACAGGGTATCTACGAGCAGTACTTC
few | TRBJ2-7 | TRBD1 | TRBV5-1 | CASSLQGTDYEQYF | TGCGCCAGCAGCTTACAGGGGACGGACTACGAGCAGTACTTC
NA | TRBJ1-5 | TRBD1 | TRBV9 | CASSVAGGSNQPQHF | TGTGCCAGCAGCGTAGCAGGGGGCAGTAATCAGCCCCAGCATTTT
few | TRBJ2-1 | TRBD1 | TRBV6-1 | CASSEEGQGFYNEQFF | TGTGCCAGCAGTGAAGAGGGACAGGGGTTCTACAATGAGCAGTTCTTC
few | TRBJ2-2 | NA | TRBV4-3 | CDSSPLLGQGNTGELFF | TGCGACAGCAGCCCACTCCTGGGGCAGGGCAACACCGGGGAGCTGTTTTTT
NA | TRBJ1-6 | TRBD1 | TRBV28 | CASGLGTGGNSPLHF | TGTGCCAGCGGCCTCGGGACAGGGGGCAATTCACCCCTCCACTTT